This entry lists 30 T cell receptor beta chains sequenced from one sample in a study of blood T cell repertoires in COVID-19. Sequenced by immunoSEQ multiplex PCR; TCRdb stores in-frame clones only, minus some. The table has about 230,000 clones, about nine tenths seen once. The sequenced material came from PBMCs or T cells enriched from blood (not recorded which). The receptors derive from a man aged 18 to 30 who had recovered from COVID-19.

This clone has only one observation. The chain combines TRBV2 with TRBJ2-1; 9 positions match TRBD1. The trim removed 7 bases at V and 3 bases at J, leaving 7 bases unmatched. This CDR3 is 15 amino acids long. Looked up from germline, CDR1 is SNHLY and CDR2 is FYNNEI. The CDR3, as DNA: TGTGCCAGCAATGCCGGGACAGGGTTCTACAATGAGCAGTTCTTC. Translation gives CASNAGTGFYNEQFF. Supplemented by reference TRBV2 and TRBJ2-1, the full variable domain reads EPEVTQTPSHQVTQMGQEVILRCVPISNHLYFYWYRQILGQKVEFLVSFYNNEISEKSEIFDDQFSVERPDGSNFTLKIRSTKLEDSAMYFCASNAGTGFYNEQFFGPGTRLTVL.

The chain employs TRBV7-9 and TRBJ1-6, with D tentatively TRBD1 (6 bases). The CDR3 contains 15 residues. Trimming took 5 bases from V and 5 from J, leaving 13 bases between them. The germline gives CDR1 SEHNR, CDR2 FQNEAQ (reference sequence). CDR3 loop: CASSHRDGDNSPLHF. For the CDR3, the DNA is TGTGCCAGCAGCCACAGGGATGGAGATAATTCACCCCTCCACTTT. Looking up the rest from reference TRBV7-9 and TRBJ1-6 gives the full variable domain: DTGVSQNPRHKITKRGQNVTFRCDPISEHNRLYWYRQTLGQGPEFLTYFQNEAQLEKSRLLSDRFSAERPKGSFSTLEIQRTEQGDSAMYLCASSHRDGDNSPLHFGNGTRLTVT.

In nucleotides, the CDR3 is TGTGCCAGCAGCTTATCCCCCCGATCGGCGCGGGCCCTTAATGAAAAACTGTTTTTT. This translates into CASSLSPRSARALNEKLFF. The chain couples TRBV11-2 to TRBJ1-4; no clear D gene. CDR1 is SGHAT and CDR2 is FQNNGV in the germline V gene. V was clipped by 2 bases and J by 4 bases, with 23 bases between them. The CDR3 length is 19 residues.

This clone was detected only once. The rearrangement links TRBV2 to TRBJ1-6; tentative D call: TRBD1 (5 bases). Between the trimmed V and J ends, which lost 6 bases and 8 bases, there was a span of 17 bases. The CDR3 extends over 15 amino acids. Germline V CDR1 and CDR2: SNHLY, FYNNEI. CDR3 DNA: TGTGCCAGCAGCAAGGAGACAGCTCACGATTCACCCCTCCACTTT. Its protein is CASSKETAHDSPLHF. The full variable domain, with the rest looked up from reference TRBV2 and TRBJ1-6, is EPEVTQTPSHQVTQMGQEVILRCVPISNHLYFYWYRQILGQKVEFLVSFYNNEISEKSEIFDDQFSVERPDGSNFTLKIRSTKLEDSAMYFCASSKETAHDSPLHFGNGTRLTVT.

The chain recombines TRBV5-1 with TRBJ1-2, with D maybe TRBD1 (6 bases). Germline CDR1 SGHRS, CDR2 YFSETQ. This CDR3 contains 15 residues. V was clipped by 0 bases and J by 2 bases, with 11 bases between them. Here the CDR3 DNA reads TGCGCCAGCAGCTTGGCAGCAGGGGCCAACTATGGCTACACCTTC. Protein sequence: CASSLAAGANYGYTF.

This clone was seen only once. V gene TRBV11-2 combines with J gene TRBJ2-5, with TRBD2 as a possible D gene (7 bases). With 3 bases removed from V and 2 bases from J, the gap between germline ends came to 16 bases. The CDR3 covers 16 residues. Germline-derived CDR1 and CDR2 are SGHAT and FQNNGV. CDR3 coding DNA: TGTGCCAGCAGCTTGGGGGCAAGCGGGATACAAGAGACCCAGTACTTC. Its translation is CASSLGASGIQETQYF. The full variable domain, with the rest looked up from reference TRBV11-2 and TRBJ2-5, is EAGVAQSPRYKIIEKRQSVAFWCNPISGHATLYWYQQILGQGPKLLIQFQNNGVVDDSQLPKDRFSAERLKGVDSTLKIQPAKLEDSAVYLCASSLGASGIQETQYFGPGTRLLVL.

The chain combines TRBV10-3 with TRBJ2-7; 7 nucleotides agree with TRBD1. This CDR3 spans 15 amino acids. Germline-derived CDR1 and CDR2 are ENHRY and SYGVKD. J lost 0 bases, V lost 3 bases, and 5 bases had no gene match. CDR3 nucleotides: TGTGCCATCAGTGATGTAGGGACAGCCTCCTACGAGCAGTACTTC. Residues: CAISDVGTASYEQYF.

The V and J genes are TRBV28 and TRBJ2-7; TRBD1 aligns across 9 bases. The V segment lost 5 bases and the J segment 6 bases; nucleotides outside the gene matches: 11. Germline V CDR1 and CDR2: MDHEN, SYDVKM. This CDR3 has 15 residues. The CDR3 region has the DNA TGTGCCAGCAGTCCGAGGGGGACAGGGAGCCTCGAGCAGTACTTC. It encodes CASSPRGTGSLEQYF. Drawing the rest from reference TRBV28 and TRBJ2-7, the complete variable domain is DVKVTQSSRYLVKRTGEKVFLECVQDMDHENMFWYRQDPGLGLRLIYFSYDVKMKEKGDIPEGYSVSREKKERFSLILESASTNQTSMYLCASSPRGTGSLEQYFGPGTRLTVT.

J is TRBJ2-1 and V is TRBV18; TRBD1 matches at 7 bases. Germline V CDR1 and CDR2: KGHSH, LQKENI. V trimming: 3 bases; J trimming: 11 bases; junction bases outside the gene matches: 4. This CDR3 region has 12 residues. The CDR3 sequence is CASSPRDSKQFF. The CDR3 nucleotides read TGTGCCAGCTCACCTCGGGACAGCAAGCAGTTCTTC.

With respect to this clone: This may come from a read error, since a much larger clone is one base off. Other DNA sequences within the sample encode an identical CDR3. The V gene is TRBV11-3, the J gene TRBJ2-2; TRBD2 might be the D (6 bases). The V end lost 1 base, the J end lost 6 bases, and 6 bases lay between the germline ends. Germline lookup yields CDR1 SGHNT and CDR2 YENEEA. There are 13 residues in the CDR3. The CDR3 reads CASSLGGAGELFF. The CDR3 nucleotides are TGTGCCAGCAGCTTAGGGGGGGCCGGGGAGCTGTTTTTT.

This clone was seen a handful of times. The V call is TRBV7-6, the J call TRBJ2-7; 7 bases align to TRBD2. This CDR3 spans 16 amino acids. V lost 1 base, J lost 0 bases, and 6 bases stayed unmatched. CDR1 SGHVS and CDR2 FNYEAQ come from the germline V gene. In DNA form, the CDR3 reads TGTGCCAGCAGCTTAGGCCCAGCGGGAAGCTCCTACGAGCAGTACTTC. Residues: CASSLGPAGSSYEQYF.

The CDR3 DNA is TGTGCCAGCAGGATACAGGTAGAACTGTTTTTT. This codes for CASRIQVELFF. This rearrangement joins TRBV6-6 to TRBJ1-4, with D perhaps TRBD1 (5 bases). Germline lookup yields CDR1 MNHNY and CDR2 SVGAGI (reference sequence). Trimming removed 6 bases from V and 12 bases from J, with 11 bases in between. The CDR3 totals 11 residues.

The genes are TRBV27 and TRBJ2-2, with 7 bases aligning to TRBD1. Trimming took 6 bases from V and 3 from J; bases not matched to a gene: 13. The CDR3 totals 17 residues. The V gene's germline CDR1 is MNHEY and CDR2 SMNVEV (reference sequence). In DNA, the CDR3 is TGTGCCAGCAGGCCCACGCAGACAGGGAAAGACACCGGGGAGCTGTTTTTT. Its translation: CASRPTQTGKDTGELFF.

This clone was detected ten times or more. J is TRBJ2-3 and V is TRBV5-4; the D gene is possibly TRBD2 (7 bases). The CDR3 consists of 16 residues. Looked up from germline, CDR1 is SGHNT and CDR2 is YYREEE (reference sequence). Trimming cost V 2 bases and J 2 bases, with 15 bases left between them. CDR3 protein: CASSFARGGDTDTQYF. CDR3 DNA: TGTGCCAGCAGCTTTGCACGAGGGGGGGACACAGATACGCAGTATTTT.

The rearrangement links TRBV19 to TRBJ2-1, with 8 bases aligning to TRBD1. The CDR3 totals 15 residues. Germline V CDR1 and CDR2: LNHDA, SQIVND (reference sequence). V shed 2 bases and J 5 bases; nucleotides not matched to a gene: 5. In nucleotides, the CDR3 is TGTGCCAGTAGTATACAGGGGGCGAGGCACAATGAGCAGTTCTTC. This codes for CASSIQGARHNEQFF.

V gene TRBV6-1 combines with J gene TRBJ2-1; D is perhaps TRBD1 (7 bases). Trimming stripped 3 bases from V and 16 bases from J, with 19 bases between. Germline CDR1 MNHNS, CDR2 SASEGT. This CDR3 has 13 amino acids. The CDR3 spells CASSEGGQPSLFF. In DNA, the CDR3 is TGTGCCAGCAGTGAGGGGGGACAGCCGAGCCTCTTCTTC.

This rearrangement joins TRBV7-2 to TRBJ2-2; D is perhaps TRBD1 (5 bases). Germline CDR1 SGHTA, CDR2 FQGNSA. The CDR3 sequence is 16 residues long. Trimming cost V 4 bases and J 0 bases, with 12 bases left between them. The CDR3 DNA follows: TGTGCCAGCAGCTCGTATAGGGGATCGAACACCGGGGAGCTGTTTTTT. Residues: CASSSYRGSNTGELFF. Full variable domain (rest looked up from reference TRBV7-2 and TRBJ2-2): GAGVSQSPSNKVTEKGKDVELRCDPISGHTALYWYRQSLGQGLEFLIYFQGNSAPDKSGLPSDRFSAERTGGSVSTLTIQRTQQEDSAVYLCASSSYRGSNTGELFFGEGSRLTVL.

This clone appeared a single time. V and J are TRBV18 and TRBJ1-2; D not resolved. Per the germline V gene, CDR1 is KGHSH and CDR2 is LQKENI. CDR3 length: 15 residues. V was cut by 6 bases and J by 0 bases, with 14 bases left in between. The CDR3 DNA reads as TGTGCCAGCTCTCAACGCTCAGTACCTAACTATGGCTACACCTTC. Residues: CASSQRSVPNYGYTF.

The V gene is TRBV28, the J gene TRBJ2-7, with TRBD2 as a possible D gene (6 bases). V was shortened by 2 bases and J by 4 bases, with 6 bases between the two germline ends. CDR1 and CDR2 (germline): MDHEN, SYDVKM. The CDR3 consists of 12 residues. In nucleotides, the CDR3 is TGTGCCAGCAGTTTAGCGGGGTACGAGCAGTACTTC. This codes for CASSLAGYEQYF.

This clone showed up just once. This sequence joins TRBV5-1 and TRBJ1-5, with no clear D. The CDR3 loop spans 14 amino acids. Trimming removed 1 base from V and 1 base from J, with 6 bases in between. The germline CDR1 and CDR2 sequences are SGHRS and YFSETQ. In DNA form, the CDR3 reads TGCGCCAGCAGCTTGCTGAGGAGCAATCAGCCCCAGCATTTT. Its translation is CASSLLRSNQPQHF.

This sequence joins TRBV28 and TRBJ2-1; D may be TRBD2 (6 bases). Trimming pared 6 bases from V and 5 bases from J, leaving 14 bases between. CDR3 size: 14 residues. Germline CDR1 is MDHEN and CDR2 is SYDVKM. The CDR3 here is CASREGLTNNEQFF. Written as DNA, the CDR3 is TGTGCCAGCAGGGAGGGACTTACGAACAATGAGCAGTTCTTC.

The chain links TRBV24-1 to TRBJ2-1, with D uncertain. The CDR3 contains 13 residues. V dropped 3 bases and J dropped 6 bases, with 8 bases sitting between them. CDR1 is KGHDR and CDR2 is SFDVKD in the germline V gene. In DNA form, the CDR3 reads TGTGCCACCAGTGATCTTAGCTTCAATGAGCAGTTCTTC. Translated, it gives CATSDLSFNEQFF.

The chain recombines TRBV24-1 with TRBJ2-7, with D perhaps TRBD1 (6 bases). The CDR3 is 15 amino acids. With 3 bases removed from V and 2 bases from J, the gap between germline ends came to 13 bases. From germline, CDR1 is KGHDR and CDR2 SFDVKD. The CDR3: CATSDPRTVPYEQYF. The CDR3 DNA reads as TGTGCCACCAGTGATCCGCGGACAGTCCCCTACGAGCAGTACTTC.

The rearrangement joins TRBV10-3 to TRBJ2-2; 11 bases are shared with TRBD2. The CDR3 is 19 residues long. J gave up 2 bases and V 3 bases, and 11 bases lay outside the gene matches. Germline CDR1 reads ENHRY; CDR2 reads SYGVKD. CDR3 nucleotides: TGTGCCATCAGTGATCCCCCTCCTAGCGGGAGGCATAACACCGGGGAGCTGTTTTTT. Protein: CAISDPPPSGRHNTGELFF.

The chain combines TRBV4-1 with TRBJ2-5; D is unclear. The CDR3 extends over 16 amino acids. In germline, CDR1 is MGHRA, CDR2 YSYEKL. Trimming left V 0 bases short and J 4 bases short, with 15 bases between. CDR3 DNA sequence: TGCGCCAGCAGCCAAGACGCCCCCGCGCGTATAGAGACCCAGTACTTC. This encodes CASSQDAPARIETQYF.

The V gene is TRBV5-8, the J gene TRBJ1-4, with D perhaps matching TRBD1 (5 bases). CDR3 length equals 13 residues. V was clipped by 2 bases and J by 8 bases, with 10 bases between them. The germline V gene encodes CDR1 SGHTS and CDR2 YDEGEE. The CDR3 DNA follows: TGTGCCAGCAGCTTCGGGGGAGGCGAAAAACTGTTTTTT. Amino acids: CASSFGGGEKLFF. Complete variable domain (other parts from reference TRBV5-8 and TRBJ1-4): EAGVTQSPTHLIKTRGQQATLRCSPISGHTSVYWYQQALGLGLQFLLWYDEGEERNRGNFPPRFSGRQFPNYSSELNVNALELEDSALYLCASSFGGGEKLFFGSGTQLSVL.

Note on this clone: One end of the junction is discordant with germline, which a read error may explain. This chain links TRBV7-8 with TRBJ1-5; D is uncertain. Germline lookup yields CDR1 SGHVS and CDR2 FQNEAQ. The CDR3 loop spans 17 amino acids. This CDR3 is CASSLAPRASSNQPQHF. The CDR3, as DNA: TGTGCCAGCAGCTTAGCGCCGAGGGCCTCAAGCAACCAGCCCCAGCATTTT.

The chain combines TRBV11-2 with TRBJ1-1; a possible D gene is TRBD1 (5 bases). V was trimmed by 0 bases and J by 4 bases, leaving 12 bases between them. The CDR3 loop spans 15 amino acids. Per the germline V gene, CDR1 is SGHAT and CDR2 is FQNNGV. The DNA of the CDR3 is TGTGCCAGCAGCTTAGATTGGGGGGGGAGCACTGAAGCTTTCTTT. Translated, it gives CASSLDWGGSTEAFF.

The chain combines TRBV5-1 with TRBJ2-1; 15 nucleotides agree with TRBD2. V trimming: 4 bases; J trimming: 9 bases; junction bases outside the gene matches: 5. Germline V gene data show CDR1 as SGHRS and CDR2 as YFSETQ. This CDR3 has 15 amino acids. The CDR3 nucleotides read TGCGCCAGCAGCCCCGGACTAGCGGGGGGGTTTGAGCAGTTCTTC. This sequence encodes CASSPGLAGGFEQFF.

This chain links TRBV18 with TRBJ1-2, with D perhaps TRBD1 (6 bases). Germline CDR1 KGHSH, CDR2 LQKENI. V was clipped by 6 bases and J by 7 bases, with 18 bases between them. CDR3 length: 14 amino acids. As DNA, the CDR3 is TGTGCCAGCTCTCGGGACAAAGGGCTGGCTGGCTACACCTTC. It encodes CASSRDKGLAGYTF.